Listed below are T cell receptor beta chains from one sample, sequenced in a study of blood T cells in healthy people across ages. TCRdb analysed the 5' RACE reads with MiXCR anew, one entry per CDR3 protein. The sample gives approximately 670,000 distinct CDR3 sequences, around 41% of which show up once; around 30% is in the top ten. Sequencing was carried out using blood. The receptors here all came from an elderly man in good health. CDR3s include the opening cysteine and the closing phenylalanine or tryptophan.

v_call cdr3_aa
TRBV4-3 CASSQGKLGYEQYF
TRBV4-1 CASSQDRGRLGDTQYF
TRBV6-6 CASLPGQGSRYNEQFF
TRBV4-3 CASSQDLLAGVYEQYF
TRBV12-3/TRBV12-4 CASSFGLAGGLSEQFF
TRBV5-1 CASSLGRLVYEQYF
TRBV4-1 CASSQDLSSNEQFF
TRBV4-3 CASSQETGSTEAFF
TRBV7-2 CASRFTGEGYNEQFF
TRBV4-2 CASSQDGRQVAEQYF
TRBV7-6 CASTKGGASDTQYF
TRBV11-3 CASSPSPGTELYEQFF
TRBV28 CASTTINSYEQYF
TRBV2 CASSAAASTDTQYF
TRBV10-3 CAISESQFISYNEQFF
TRBV28 CASSLDRTGGSETQYF
TRBV20-1 CSARVWEGTDTQYF
TRBV28 CASSLKGGPYGYTF
TRBV6-1 CASSDSGGRDYGYTF
TRBV5-1 CASRTDSSYEQYF
TRBV7-8 CASSSRTSGSKDEQFF
TRBV28 CASNPTGTGANVLTF
TRBV2 CASSGRRLAGVNTGELFF
TRBV27 CASSVGTTQETQYF
TRBV6-9 CASSSIPSGRGEYF
TRBV6-6 CASSLLGGAGDTEAFF
TRBV6-2/TRBV6-3 CASSYEGQGVSGANVLTF
TRBV20-1 CSARDPGQGGQETQYF
TRBV28 CASSWDAVLFF
TRBV9 CVSALDGGCEDGYTF
TRBV20-1 CSAATGAGQPQHF